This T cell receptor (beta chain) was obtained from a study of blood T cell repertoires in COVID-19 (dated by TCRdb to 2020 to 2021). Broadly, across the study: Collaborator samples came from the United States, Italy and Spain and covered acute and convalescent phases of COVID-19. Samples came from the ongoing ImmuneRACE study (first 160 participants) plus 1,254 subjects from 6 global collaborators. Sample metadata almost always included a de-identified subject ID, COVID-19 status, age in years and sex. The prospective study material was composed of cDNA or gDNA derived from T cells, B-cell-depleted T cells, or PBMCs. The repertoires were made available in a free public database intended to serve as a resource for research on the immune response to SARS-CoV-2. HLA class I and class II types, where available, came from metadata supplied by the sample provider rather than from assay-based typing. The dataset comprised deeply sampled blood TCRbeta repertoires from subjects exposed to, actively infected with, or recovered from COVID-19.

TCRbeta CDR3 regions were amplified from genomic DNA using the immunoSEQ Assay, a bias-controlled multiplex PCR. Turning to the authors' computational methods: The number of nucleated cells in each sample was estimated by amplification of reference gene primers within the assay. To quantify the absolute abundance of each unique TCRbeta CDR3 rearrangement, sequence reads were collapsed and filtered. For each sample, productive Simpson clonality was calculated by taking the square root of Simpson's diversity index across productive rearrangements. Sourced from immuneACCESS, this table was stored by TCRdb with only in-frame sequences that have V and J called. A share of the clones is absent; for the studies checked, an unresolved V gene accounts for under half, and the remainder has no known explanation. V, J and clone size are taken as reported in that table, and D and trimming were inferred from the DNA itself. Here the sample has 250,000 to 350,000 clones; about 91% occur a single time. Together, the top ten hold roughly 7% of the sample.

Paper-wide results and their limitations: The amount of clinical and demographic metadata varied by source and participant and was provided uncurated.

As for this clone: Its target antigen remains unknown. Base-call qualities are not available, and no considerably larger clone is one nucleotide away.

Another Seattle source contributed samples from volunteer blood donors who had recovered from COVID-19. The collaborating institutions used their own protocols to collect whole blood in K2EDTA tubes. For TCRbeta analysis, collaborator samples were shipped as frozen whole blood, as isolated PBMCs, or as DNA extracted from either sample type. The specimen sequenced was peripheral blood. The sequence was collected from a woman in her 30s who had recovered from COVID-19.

Here the CDR3 is given as CASSLDPSGQETQYF. In nucleotides, the sequence is TGCGCCAGCAGCTTGGATCCTAGCGGCCAAGAGACCCAGTACTTC. Recombination linked TRBV5-1 to TRBJ2-5, with 7 junctional bases fitting TRBD2. Looking up the germline V gene yields CDR1 SGHRS and CDR2 YFSETQ. After removal of 0 bases from V and 1 base from J, the junction retains 3 bases not matched to a gene. Inclusive of the bounding cysteine and phenylalanine, the CDR3 is 15 residues long. CDR3 DNA is the only sequence kept; it has 45 bases, read in frame from the first base.